This TCR beta chain appears in the sequencing data of a study of brain T cells in children with intractable seizures. Regarding time point: blood from clinic visit 5 months post-surgery; TSC patient then seizure free. Only cases whose brain tissue showed the highest T cell transcript signatures were sequenced. V was shortened by 6 bases and J by 14 bases, with 22 bases between the two germline ends. This CDR3 comprises 13 residues. TCRdb keeps only in-frame clones here, not all; method: immunoSEQ multiplex PCR. The sample lists hundreds of thousands of clones, over 90% occurring once. Whole-study results and caveats: Pre-surgery blood may have been undersampled, hiding some clones.

With respect to this clone: Its specificity is not known.

The receptor's source is a boy in the first two years of life with tuberous sclerosis and intractable seizures. Sequenced material: peripheral blood, taken 4 to 6 months after surgery. The chain combines TRBV12-3 or TRBV12-4 with TRBJ1-2; no firm D call. The CDR3 loop reads CASSPLSQDPSTF. CDR3 bases: TGTGCCAGCAGCCCCCTCAGCCAGGATCCCTCTACCTTC.